One and the same sample provided the 2 T cell receptor beta chains below, sequenced in a study of TIL therapy for anti-PD-1-resistant metastatic lung cancer. Sequencing used immunoSEQ v3. The assay was immunoSEQ multiplex PCR, and TCRdb's table has in-frame clones only and misses some. Of approximately 97,000 clones listed, under 70% are singletons. Time point meaning: pre-treatment sample, taken before nivolumab and TIL therapy. The tumor samples were excised metastases, mostly pleural nodules or supraclavicular lymph nodes. Source: tumor tissue, taken at baseline. The receptors were sampled from a person aged 25-85 years with non-small cell lung cancer.

This chain uses TRBV27 with TRBJ2-1; D gene ambiguous. V dropped 7 bases and J dropped 6 bases, with 10 bases sitting between them. Germline V gene lookup returns CDR1 MNHEY and CDR2 SMNVEV (reference sequence). This CDR3 spans 12 amino acids. CDR3 nucleotide sequence: TGTGCCAGCACCCATTGGGGCAATGAGCAGTTCTTC. The encoded protein is CASTHWGNEQFF.

The V and J genes are TRBV6-5 and TRBJ2-7; D may be TRBD2 (7 bases). This CDR3 contains 15 residues. V dropped 6 bases and J dropped 2 bases, with 17 bases sitting between them. CDR1 MNHEY and CDR2 SVGAGI come from the germline V gene. CDR3 in DNA: TGTGCCAGCAGGGGGGCCCTAGCGGCCCCCTACGAGCAGTACTTC. Translating it yields CASRGALAAPYEQYF.